The 22 T cell receptor beta chains reported below all come from one sample, sequenced in a study of blood T cell repertoires in COVID-19 (dated by TCRdb to 2020 to 2021). The receptor library was made with the immunoSEQ multiplex PCR assay. What TCRdb holds here is the immuneACCESS table cut down to in-frame rearrangements. Part of the clones is not present; checked against another copy, under half of the missing clones reflect an unresolved V gene, and the others are unexplained. Counted in this sample were about 180,000 clones; approximately 80% of them appeared once. The ten most abundant clones make up 7% of the sample. Sequencing was done on a sample of peripheral blood. These receptors originate from a woman in her thirties or forties with COVID-19, enrolled during active disease.

This chain links TRBV27 with TRBJ2-3; D is ambiguous. Trimming pared 6 bases from V and 4 bases from J, leaving 8 bases between. Germline loops: CDR1 MNHEY, CDR2 SMNVEV (reference sequence). CDR3 length: 12 residues. CDR3 nucleotide sequence: TGTGCCAGCAGCCCCCGGTCAGATACGCAGTATTTT. Translation gives CASSPRSDTQYF.

The J gene is TRBJ1-5, the V gene TRBV27; tentatively, D is TRBD1 (5 bases). In germline, CDR1 is MNHEY, CDR2 SMNVEV (reference sequence). V was pared by 10 bases and J by 1 base, with 14 bases between. The CDR3 has 14 residues. The chain's CDR3 is CATSGHGSNQPQHF. CDR3 DNA sequence: TGTGCCACTTCAGGGCATGGGAGCAATCAGCCCCAGCATTTT.

This chain uses TRBV5-1 with TRBJ2-7; D unresolved. The germline V gene encodes CDR1 SGHRS and CDR2 YFSETQ. With 0 bases removed from V and 5 bases from J, the gap between germline ends came to 12 bases. This CDR3 has 14 residues. This CDR3 is CASSLGQYGDEQYF. The CDR3, as DNA: TGCGCCAGCAGCTTGGGACAATACGGCGACGAGCAGTACTTC.

The rearrangement links TRBV6-5 to TRBJ1-3; D is undetermined. Germline-derived CDR1 and CDR2 are MNHEY and SVGAGI. Trimming shortened V by 7 bases and J by 1 base, and 14 bases separated the two germline ends. The CDR3 has 15 residues. The CDR3 spells CASTKPGGSGNTIYF. In DNA form, the CDR3 reads TGTGCCAGCACCAAACCGGGTGGGTCTGGAAACACCATATATTTT.

This clone showed up many times. V usage is TRBV5-1 and J usage is TRBJ1-2; 7 bases line up with TRBD1. Germline-derived CDR1 and CDR2 are SGHRS and YFSETQ. Trimming removed 6 bases from V and 3 bases from J; junction bases left unmatched: 8. The CDR3 consists of 14 residues. The DNA of the CDR3 is TGCGCCAGCACGGGACAGCTAGGCGACTATGGCTACACCTTC. Its protein is CASTGQLGDYGYTF.

This clone was seen more than once but under ten times. The chain has TRBV10-2 and TRBJ1-1, with 7 bases matching TRBD1. V shed 6 bases, J shed 3 bases, and the junction held 4 bases outside the gene matches. CDR1 is WSHSY and CDR2 is SAAADI in the germline V gene. This CDR3 region has 13 residues. CDR3 region: CASRSDRDTEAFF. CDR3 bases: TGCGCCAGCAGGAGTGACAGGGACACTGAAGCTTTCTTT.

The chain recombines TRBV24-1 with TRBJ2-3; the D gene is possibly TRBD1 (6 bases). The germline V and J ends were trimmed by 2 bases and 1 base, with 9 bases remaining between them. This CDR3 spans 15 amino acids. Germline V lookup: CDR1 KGHDR, CDR2 SFDVKD. In nucleotides, the CDR3 is TGTGCCACCAGTGATTCTCACAGGGGCACAGATACGCAGTATTTT. Translation gives CATSDSHRGTDTQYF.

DNA for the CDR3: TGTGCCAGCAGCCCGCGAGGGATAGCTAACTATGGCTACACCTTC. Amino acids: CASSPRGIANYGYTF. J is TRBJ1-2 and V is TRBV13; D uncertain. Germline CDR1 reads PRHDT; CDR2 reads FYEKMQ (reference sequence). This CDR3 is built from 15 residues. The V gene lost 5 bases and the J gene lost 0 bases, with 13 bases spanning the gap.

This chain links TRBV2 with TRBJ1-2; D not certain. The CDR3 loop spans 13 amino acids. Looked up from germline, CDR1 is SNHLY and CDR2 is FYNNEI. Trimming cost V 4 bases and J 5 bases, with 11 bases left between them. The CDR3 DNA reads as TGTGCCAGCAGTGGTGGGAGTTTATATGGCTACACCTTC. It specifies CASSGGSLYGYTF.

V usage is TRBV19 and J usage is TRBJ2-7, with D perhaps matching TRBD2 (6 bases). The V end was cut by 3 bases, the J end by 5 bases, with 11 bases between. In germline, CDR1 is LNHDA, CDR2 SQIVND (reference sequence). This CDR3 region has 13 residues. The chain's CDR3 is CASSMAGTHEQYF. CDR3 sequence (DNA): TGTGCCAGTAGTATGGCGGGAACCCACGAGCAGTACTTC.

This chain joins TRBV18 and TRBJ1-1; D perhaps matches TRBD1 (6 bases). The V end was cut by 3 bases, the J end by 2 bases, with 13 bases between. This CDR3 contains 15 residues. Germline V lookup: CDR1 KGHSH, CDR2 LQKENI. CDR3 region: CASSPGQTTNTEAFF. The CDR3 DNA is TGTGCCAGCTCACCCGGACAGACCACCAACACTGAAGCTTTCTTT.

The table lists this clone with a count of one. Additional DNA sequences in this sample encode the identical CDR3. The chain recombines TRBV27 with TRBJ1-1; the D is unclear. This CDR3 contains 14 residues. Trimming left V 0 bases short and J 0 bases short, with 5 bases between. CDR1 MNHEY and CDR2 SMNVEV come from the germline V gene (reference sequence). As DNA, the CDR3 is TGTGCCAGCAGTTTATCACGGGTGAACACTGAAGCTTTCTTT. Amino acids: CASSLSRVNTEAFF.

The chain recombines TRBV29-1 with TRBJ1-5, with D perhaps matching TRBD1 (6 bases). The CDR3 covers 18 residues. Trimming shortened V by 6 bases and J by 3 bases, and 27 bases separated the two germline ends. Germline V gene sequence: CDR1 SQVTM, CDR2 ANQGSEA. CDR3 bases: TGCAGCGTGCCATGGGGGACACTAAACCGACGGAACAATCAGCCCCAGCATTTT. Amino acids: CSVPWGTLNRRNNQPQHF.

This chain uses TRBV11-3 with TRBJ1-1; TRBD1 matches at 9 bases. V trimming: 4 bases; J trimming: 7 bases; junction bases outside the gene matches: 10. The germline V gene encodes CDR1 SGHNT and CDR2 YENEEA. The CDR3 consists of 15 residues. The CDR3 spells CASSSHTGGSGEAFF. For the CDR3, the DNA is TGTGCCAGCAGCTCACATACAGGGGGCAGCGGTGAAGCTTTCTTT.

This chain connects TRBV29-1 to TRBJ2-7; 13 bases map to TRBD2. With V trimmed by 7 bases and J by 6 bases, 6 bases remained unmatched. There are 13 residues in the CDR3. Germline V gene data show CDR1 as SQVTM and CDR2 as ANQGSEA. In DNA, the CDR3 is TGCAGCGGTGGACTAGCGGGAGTTGGCGAGCAGTACTTC. Protein: CSGGLAGVGEQYF.

This clone appeared a single time. This sequence joins TRBV5-1 and TRBJ2-5; D not resolved. Trimming pared 0 bases from V and 1 base from J, leaving 4 bases between. CDR1 and CDR2 from the germline V gene are SGHRS and YFSETQ. There are 13 residues in the CDR3. CDR3 residues: CASSLVGQETQYF. CDR3 bases: TGCGCCAGCAGCTTGGTCGGCCAAGAGACCCAGTACTTC.

V gene TRBV28 combines with J gene TRBJ1-2; TRBD1 is a possible D gene (5 bases). Germline V gene sequence: CDR1 MDHEN, CDR2 SYDVKM. The CDR3 covers 14 residues. Trimming stripped 6 bases from V and 6 bases from J, with 17 bases between. In nucleotides, the CDR3 is TGTGCCAGCAGCAGATTCGTGACAGAGAATGGCTACACCTTC. As protein: CASSRFVTENGYTF.

This clone was seen a single time. CDR3 nucleotides: TGTGCCAGCTCACCTTCGGGGGGGCAAGAGACCCAGTACTTC. This gives the protein CASSPSGGQETQYF. The chain combines TRBV18 with TRBJ2-5; TRBD2 agrees at 8 bases. Unmatched junction bases numbered 2, after V lost 3 bases and J lost 2 bases. CDR1 is KGHSH and CDR2 is LQKENI in the germline V gene. CDR3 length equals 14 residues.

The chain carries TRBV11-3 and TRBJ2-1, with D possibly being TRBD2 (6 bases). CDR3 size: 15 residues. Germline V gives CDR1 SGHNT, CDR2 YENEEA. V lost 2 bases and J lost 7, with 15 bases in between. CDR3 loop: CASSLRGSGGNEQFF. For the CDR3, the DNA is TGTGCCAGCAGCTTACGGGGTAGCGGAGGAAATGAGCAGTTCTTC.

The V call is TRBV27, the J call TRBJ2-5, with 8 positions matching TRBD1. In germline, CDR1 is MNHEY, CDR2 SMNVEV (reference sequence). V shed 5 bases and J 5 bases; nucleotides not matched to a gene: 7. The CDR3 extends over 14 amino acids. The CDR3 DNA reads TGTGCCAGCAGTCCGCAGGGGGCGCACGAGACCCAGTACTTC. Its protein is CASSPQGAHETQYF.

The chain uses TRBV6-2 or TRBV6-3 and TRBJ2-2; the match to TRBD2 covers 7 bases. Germline V CDR1 and CDR2: MNHEY, SVGEGT. V shed 2 bases and J 6 bases; nucleotides not matched to a gene: 12. The CDR3 length is 17 residues. The CDR3 DNA reads as TGTGCCAGCAGTTACAACCGGGACTACCCATCCCCCGGGGAGCTGTTTTTT. Translated: CASSYNRDYPSPGELFF.

This sequence joins TRBV4-2 and TRBJ2-7; no clear D gene. Looked up from germline, CDR1 is LGHNA and CDR2 is YNFKEQ. The V end lost 0 bases, the J end lost 6 bases, and 3 bases lay between the germline ends. The CDR3 consists of 11 residues. CDR3 nucleotide sequence: TGTGCCAGCAGCCAAGAGAGCGAGCAGTACTTC. Its translation is CASSQESEQYF.